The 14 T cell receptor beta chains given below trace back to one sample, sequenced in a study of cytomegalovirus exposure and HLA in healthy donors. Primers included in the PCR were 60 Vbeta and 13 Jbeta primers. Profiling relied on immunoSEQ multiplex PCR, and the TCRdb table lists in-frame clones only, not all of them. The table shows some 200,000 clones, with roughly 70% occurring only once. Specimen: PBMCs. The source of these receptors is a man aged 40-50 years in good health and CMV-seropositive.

The CDR3 sequence: CASGESGRTDTQYF. The CDR3 DNA sequence: TGTGCCAGCGGAGAGAGCGGGCGCACAGATACGCAGTATTTT. This sequence joins TRBV2 and TRBJ2-3, with TRBD2 as a possible D gene (6 bases). CDR3 size: 14 residues. Trimming took off 8 bases at V and 1 base at J, with 13 bases between the two ends. The germline CDR1 and CDR2 sequences are SNHLY and FYNNEI.

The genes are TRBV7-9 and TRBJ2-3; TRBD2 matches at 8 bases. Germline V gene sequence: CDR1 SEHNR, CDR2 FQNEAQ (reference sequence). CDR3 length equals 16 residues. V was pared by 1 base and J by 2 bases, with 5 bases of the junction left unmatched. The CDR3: CASSLEGGGTTDTQYF. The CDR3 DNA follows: TGTGCCAGCAGCTTAGAAGGCGGGGGGACCACAGATACGCAGTATTTT.

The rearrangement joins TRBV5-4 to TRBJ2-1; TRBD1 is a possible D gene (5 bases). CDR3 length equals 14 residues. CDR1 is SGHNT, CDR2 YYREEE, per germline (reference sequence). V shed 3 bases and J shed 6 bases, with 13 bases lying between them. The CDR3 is CASSSRGASNEQFF. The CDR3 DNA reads TGTGCCAGCAGCTCAAGGGGCGCTAGCAATGAGCAGTTCTTC.

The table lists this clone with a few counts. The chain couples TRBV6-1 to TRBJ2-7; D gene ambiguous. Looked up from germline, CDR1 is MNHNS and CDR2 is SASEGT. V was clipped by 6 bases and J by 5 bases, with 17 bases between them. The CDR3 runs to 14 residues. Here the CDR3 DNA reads TGTGCCAGCAGGGGCACCTTTTTGGGTCACGAGCAGTACTTC. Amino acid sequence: CASRGTFLGHEQYF.

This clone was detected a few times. Written as DNA, the CDR3 is TGTGCCAGCAGTCCACACCTACAGGGGAATTCACCCCTCCACTTT. Translation: CASSPHLQGNSPLHF. The J gene is TRBJ1-6, the V gene TRBV2; 7 bases align to TRBD1. Germline V gene data show CDR1 as SNHLY and CDR2 as FYNNEI. The CDR3 consists of 15 residues. The ends lost 5 bases at V and 7 bases at J; junction bases unmatched: 8.

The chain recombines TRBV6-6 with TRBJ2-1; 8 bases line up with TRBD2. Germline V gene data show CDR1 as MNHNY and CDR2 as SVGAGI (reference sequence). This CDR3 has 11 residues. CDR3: CASGGGNEQFF. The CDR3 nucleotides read TGTGCGAGCGGGGGAGGCAATGAGCAGTTCTTC.

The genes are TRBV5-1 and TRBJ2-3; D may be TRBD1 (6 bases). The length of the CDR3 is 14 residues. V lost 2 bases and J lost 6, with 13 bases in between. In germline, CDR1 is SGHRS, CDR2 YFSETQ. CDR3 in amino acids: CASSLFRGGDTQYF. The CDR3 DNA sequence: TGCGCCAGCAGCTTATTCAGGGGCGGCGATACGCAGTATTTT. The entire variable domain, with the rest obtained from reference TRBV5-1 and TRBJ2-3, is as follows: KAGVTQTPRYLIKTRGQQVTLSCSPISGHRSVSWYQQTPGQGLQFLFEYFSETQRNKGNFPGRFSGRQFSNSRSEMNVSTLELGDSALYLCASSLFRGGDTQYFGPGTRLTVL.

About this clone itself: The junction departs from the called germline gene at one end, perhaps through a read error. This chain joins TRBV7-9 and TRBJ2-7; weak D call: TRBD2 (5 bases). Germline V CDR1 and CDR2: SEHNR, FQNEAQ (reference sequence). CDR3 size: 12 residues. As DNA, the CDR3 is TGTTCCAGCAGCTTAAGAGGGTACGAGCAGTACTTC. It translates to CSSSLRGYEQYF. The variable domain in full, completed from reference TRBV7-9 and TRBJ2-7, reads DTGVSQNPRHKITKRGQNVTFRCDPISEHNRLYWYRQTLGQGPEFLTYFQNEAQLEKSRLLSDRFSAERPKGSFSTLEIQRTEQGDSAMYLCSSSLRGYEQYFGPGTRLTVT.

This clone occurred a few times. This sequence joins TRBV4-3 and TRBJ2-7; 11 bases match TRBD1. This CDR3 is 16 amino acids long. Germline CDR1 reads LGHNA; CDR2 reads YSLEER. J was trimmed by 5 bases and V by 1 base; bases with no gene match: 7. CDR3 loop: CASSQATGTGGNEQYF. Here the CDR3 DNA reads TGCGCCAGCAGCCAAGCCACCGGGACAGGGGGAAACGAGCAGTACTTC.

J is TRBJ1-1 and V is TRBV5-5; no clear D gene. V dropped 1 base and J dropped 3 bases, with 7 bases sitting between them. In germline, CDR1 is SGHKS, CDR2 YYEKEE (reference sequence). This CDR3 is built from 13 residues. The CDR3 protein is CASSLSVYTEAFF. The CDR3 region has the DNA TGTGCCAGCAGCTTGTCAGTGTACACTGAAGCTTTCTTT.

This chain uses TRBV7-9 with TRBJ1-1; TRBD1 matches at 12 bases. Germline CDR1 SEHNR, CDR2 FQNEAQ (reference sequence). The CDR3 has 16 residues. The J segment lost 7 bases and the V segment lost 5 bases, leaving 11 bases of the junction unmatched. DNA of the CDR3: TGTGCCAGCAGCAACGGGACAGGGGGCGGGTATGATGAAGCTTTCTTT. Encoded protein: CASSNGTGGGYDEAFF. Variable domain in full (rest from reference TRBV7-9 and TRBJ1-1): DTGVSQNPRHKITKRGQNVTFRCDPISEHNRLYWYRQTLGQGPEFLTYFQNEAQLEKSRLLSDRFSAERPKGSFSTLEIQRTEQGDSAMYLCASSNGTGGGYDEAFFGQGTRLTVV.

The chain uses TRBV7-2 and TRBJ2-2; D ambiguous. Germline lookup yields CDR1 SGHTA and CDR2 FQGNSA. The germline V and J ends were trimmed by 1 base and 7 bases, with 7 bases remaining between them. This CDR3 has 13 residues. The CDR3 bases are TGTGCCAGCAGCTTAGAGCGTTTCGGGGAGCTGTTTTTT. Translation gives CASSLERFGELFF.

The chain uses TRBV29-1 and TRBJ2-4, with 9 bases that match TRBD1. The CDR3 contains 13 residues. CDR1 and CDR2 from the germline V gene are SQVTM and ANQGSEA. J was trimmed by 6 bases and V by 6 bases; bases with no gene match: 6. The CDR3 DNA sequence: TGCAGCGTCGCACGGGACAGGGCAAACATTCAGTACTTC. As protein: CSVARDRANIQYF.

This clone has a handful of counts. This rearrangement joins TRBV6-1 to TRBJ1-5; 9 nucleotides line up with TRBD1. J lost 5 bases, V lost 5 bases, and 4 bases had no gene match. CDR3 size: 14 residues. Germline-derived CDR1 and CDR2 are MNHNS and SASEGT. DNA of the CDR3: TGTGCCAGCAGTCTACAGGGGGCCCATCAGCCCCAGCATTTT. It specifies CASSLQGAHQPQHF.